Listed here are 18 T cell receptor beta chains from one sample, sequenced in a study of T cell responses to AZD1222 COVID-19 vaccine. Profiled with immunoSEQ multiplex PCR; TCRdb holds only in-frame clones, not every one. This table has 90,000 to 150,000 clones, more than 75% appearing once. Sequenced here: peripheral blood, sampled on day 0 of AZD1222 vaccination. The receptors were gathered from an adult in good health.

J is TRBJ1-2 and V is TRBV5-6, with a tentative D call TRBD1 (5 bases). The V end was cut by 5 bases, the J end by 7 bases, with 9 bases between. This CDR3 region has 11 residues. Germline V gene lookup returns CDR1 SGHDT and CDR2 YYEEEE. The CDR3 here is CASSYRFGYTF. In DNA form, the CDR3 reads TGTGCCAGCAGTTACAGGTTTGGCTACACCTTC.

The chain links TRBV19 to TRBJ2-4, with D uncertain. Germline assignment: CDR1 LNHDA and CDR2 SQIVND (reference sequence). The CDR3 contains 15 residues. V was cut by 3 bases and J by 4 bases, with 13 bases left in between. CDR3: CASSIPQREKNIQYF. CDR3 sequence (DNA): TGTGCCAGTAGTATTCCACAGAGAGAAAAAAACATTCAGTACTTC.

The rearrangement uses TRBV4-1 and TRBJ1-3; no clear D gene. V was shortened by 10 bases and J by 1 base, with 11 bases between the two germline ends. Germline V CDR1 and CDR2: MGHRA, YSYEKL. The CDR3 length is 13 residues. Here the CDR3 reads CATSGGSGNTIYF. CDR3 bases: TGCGCCACCTCGGGAGGATCTGGAAACACCATATATTTT.

This clone was seen only once. The rearrangement uses TRBV19 and TRBJ2-1; no clear D gene. The CDR3 extends over 12 amino acids. V was pared by 7 bases and J by 7 bases, with 11 bases between. Germline CDR1 reads LNHDA; CDR2 reads SQIVND (reference sequence). For the CDR3, the DNA is TGTGCCAGTACCACGTGGGGAAATGAGCAGTTCTTC. Residues: CASTTWGNEQFF.

J is TRBJ1-1 and V is TRBV19; 9 bases line up with TRBD1. With 8 bases clipped from V and 5 bases from J, the junction kept 18 bases outside the gene matches. This CDR3 is 17 amino acids long. Germline V CDR1 and CDR2: LNHDA, SQIVND (reference sequence). The CDR3 coding sequence is TGTGCCAGTTCACTCCGTATAGCGGGACAGGGATATACTGAAGCTTTCTTT. Translating gives CASSLRIAGQGYTEAFF.

The gene calls are TRBV5-1 and TRBJ1-4, with D hard to call. Trimming stripped 0 bases from V and 8 bases from J, with 17 bases between. The germline V gene encodes CDR1 SGHRS and CDR2 YFSETQ. This CDR3 contains 16 residues. CDR3 residues: CASSLDPRGGSEKLFF. In DNA form, the CDR3 reads TGCGCCAGCAGCTTGGACCCCCGGGGAGGTAGCGAAAAACTGTTTTTT.

This sequence joins TRBV10-3 and TRBJ1-6; the match to TRBD1 covers 7 bases. CDR3 size: 15 residues. Germline V lookup: CDR1 ENHRY, CDR2 SYGVKD. V shed 3 bases and J 7 bases; nucleotides not matched to a gene: 6. CDR3 sequence reads: CAISETGVDNSPLHF. CDR3 coding DNA: TGTGCCATCAGTGAAACAGGGGTGGACAATTCACCCCTCCACTTT.

The chain links TRBV5-4 to TRBJ2-1, with 8 bases identical to TRBD1. The CDR3 loop spans 17 amino acids. CDR1 and CDR2 (germline): SGHNT, YYREEE (reference sequence). J gave up 8 bases and V 0 bases, and 13 bases lay outside the gene matches. As DNA, the CDR3 is TGTGCCAGCAGCTTGGGGACAGGGTTCGTCTCCAGGGATGAGCAGTTCTTC. This codes for CASSLGTGFVSRDEQFF.

The CDR3 sequence is CASSYQGNEQYF. The CDR3 DNA reads TGTGCCAGCAGTTATCAGGGGAACGAGCAGTACTTC. J is TRBJ2-7 and V is TRBV2; D may be TRBD1 (6 bases). CDR1 and CDR2 (germline): SNHLY, FYNNEI. Trimming cost V 5 bases and J 5 bases, with 10 bases left between them. The CDR3 is made up of 12 amino acids.

The J gene is TRBJ1-2, the V gene TRBV28, with 8 positions matching TRBD1. CDR1 and CDR2 (germline): MDHEN, SYDVKM. CDR3 length: 14 amino acids. J was trimmed by 6 bases and V by 5 bases; bases with no gene match: 8. The DNA for the CDR3 is TGTGCCAGCAGTCGTCCAGGGGGCTCTGATGGCTACACCTTC. Translating it yields CASSRPGGSDGYTF.

The chain has TRBV5-5 and TRBJ2-7; TRBD1 aligns across 7 bases. CDR1 is SGHKS, CDR2 YYEKEE, per germline (reference sequence). Germline trimming cut 4 bases from V and 2 bases from J; bases unmatched to any gene: 6. The CDR3 contains 14 residues. Here the CDR3 reads CASSPRDRAYEQYF. The CDR3 DNA follows: TGTGCCAGCAGCCCCCGGGACAGAGCCTACGAGCAGTACTTC.

The chain employs TRBV7-2 and TRBJ2-3; D unresolved. CDR1 and CDR2 (germline): SGHTA, FQGNSA. Trimming shortened V by 2 bases and J by 6 bases, and 12 bases separated the two germline ends. The CDR3 is 14 amino acids. The CDR3 here is CASSLFRAGDTQYF. Here the CDR3 DNA reads TGTGCCAGCAGCTTATTTCGGGCCGGCGATACGCAGTATTTT.

The chain joins TRBV5-8 to TRBJ1-4; 9 nucleotides align to TRBD1. V lost 5 bases to trimming and J lost 3 bases; unmatched junction nucleotides: 5. Germline lookup yields CDR1 SGHTS and CDR2 YDEGEE. This CDR3 comprises 15 residues. The CDR3 coding sequence is TGTGCCAGCAGTTCGGGACAGGGCCCTAATGAAAAACTGTTTTTT. It yields the protein CASSSGQGPNEKLFF.

The rearrangement joins TRBV5-5 to TRBJ2-2; D remains unclear. Germline V gene data show CDR1 as SGHKS and CDR2 as YYEKEE (reference sequence). The CDR3 consists of 14 residues. Trimming pared 0 bases from V and 8 bases from J, leaving 11 bases between. This CDR3 is CASSLVSSYGELFF. CDR3 coding DNA: TGTGCCAGCAGCTTGGTGTCTAGTTATGGGGAGCTGTTTTTT.

In this sample, this clone turned up a few times. V is TRBV27 and J is TRBJ1-2; a weak D match, TRBD1 (5 bases). CDR3 length: 15 amino acids. Germline V CDR1 and CDR2: MNHEY, SMNVEV (reference sequence). V gave up 3 bases and J gave up 6 bases, with 17 bases separating them. As DNA, the CDR3 is TGTGCCAGCAGTTTCGACCGGGGGGGGATCAATGGCTACACCTTC. Amino acid sequence: CASSFDRGGINGYTF.

This clone was seen only once. The chain employs TRBV6-5 and TRBJ1-1, with 9 bases identical to TRBD1. V lost 8 bases to trimming and J lost 4 bases; unmatched junction nucleotides: 2. The CDR3 consists of 12 residues. Germline loops: CDR1 MNHEY, CDR2 SVGAGI. CDR3 residues: CASDRGITEAFF. CDR3 nucleotide sequence: TGTGCCAGCGACAGGGGGATCACTGAAGCTTTCTTT.

The chain is built from TRBV28 and TRBJ1-4; 7 bases are a match to TRBD1. The germline CDR1 and CDR2 sequences are MDHEN and SYDVKM. CDR3 length: 16 amino acids. Trimming removed 5 bases from V and 4 bases from J; junction bases left unmatched: 10. The CDR3 sequence: CASSPTGSLLNEKLFF. The CDR3 DNA follows: TGTGCCAGCAGTCCGACAGGGTCCCTTCTTAATGAAAAACTGTTTTTT. Combining the CDR3 with reference TRBV28 and TRBJ1-4 gives the whole variable domain DVKVTQSSRYLVKRTGEKVFLECVQDMDHENMFWYRQDPGLGLRLIYFSYDVKMKEKGDIPEGYSVSREKKERFSLILESASTNQTSMYLCASSPTGSLLNEKLFFGSGTQLSVL.

The chain employs TRBV7-3 and TRBJ1-4, with 8 nucleotides matching TRBD1. This CDR3 region has 13 residues. The germline V gene has CDR1 SGHTA and CDR2 FQGTGA. Trimming removed 5 bases from V and 12 bases from J; junction bases left unmatched: 8. This CDR3 reads CASSLNTQGELFF. CDR3 nucleotides: TGTGCCAGCAGCCTTAATACACAGGGGGAACTGTTTTTT.